This record looks at one TCR beta chain sequence and its context. Its antigen is currently not known. The conserved phenylalanine or tryptophan normally closing the CDR3 is absent here, so this likely arose from a read error. V is cut by 2 bases and J by 4 bases, and the space between the germline ends is 9 bases. As encoded in the germline V gene, CDR1 is ENHRY while CDR2 is SYGVKD. The CDR3 is made up of 13 amino acids, end residues included. The CDR3 DNA has 39 bases and is translated from base 1. This record comes from a study of graft-versus-host responses after intestinal transplantation (dated by TCRdb to about 2021). In the study overall: The transplants that recipients received were multivisceral, liver-intestinal, or isolated intestinal. Every recipient was given anti-thymocyte globulin induction, then maintenance tacrolimus and steroids for about three years. Bulk TCR-beta CDR3 sequencing was used to track graft-versus-host and host-versus-graft alloreactive T cell clones in the graft, circulation and bone marrow after intestinal transplantation. Alloreactive clones were identified by sequencing pre-transplant mixed lymphocyte reaction products and comparing them with unstimulated pre-transplant donor and recipient T cells. Of the approximately 24 intestinal transplant recipients enrolled in the cohort, one of whom was a retransplant, a few patients without pretransplant specimens were excluded. A peak of at least 4% donor T cells among recipient peripheral blood mononuclear cells was the definition used for donor T cell macrochimerism. Rather than being sequenced by the commercial service, samples from three later patients were sequenced in-house on an Illumina MiSeq and processed with MiXCR.

Interpreted using the paper, the time point label stands for: cells obtained before transplantation from donor or recipient. CD3+CD4+ and CD3+CD8+ populations were FACS-sorted from unstimulated pre-transplant donor and recipient cells taken from spleen or lymph nodes. Study-wide conclusions, independent of this receptor: Patients with donor T cell macrochimerism had high GvH to HvG T cell clonal ratios in their allografts. GvH clones were found in recipient bone marrow, and some of the GvH clones appeared earlier in ileal mucosa or blood, which is consistent with an intestinal mucosal origin. Peak levels of circulating GvH clones were associated with declines in HvG clones early after transplant. The conclusions were limited by the relatively low number and heterogeneity of the intestinal transplant patients.

The library was generated by the immunoSEQ multiplex PCR assay. For most patients, genomic DNA was isolated with the Qiagen DNeasy Blood and Tissue Kit and shipped frozen to Adaptive Biotechnologies for TCR sequencing. For most patients, high-throughput TCR-beta CDR3 sequencing of genomic DNA was performed by Adaptive Biotechnologies. The authors processed their data as follows. TCR sequencing data were retrieved from Adaptive's ImmunoSEQ software for 15 to 20 patients, whereas a few other patients were processed with MiXCR and VDJtools. To correct CD4 versus CD8 sorting errors, sequences present in both subsets at a frequency ratio below 5:1 were removed. CDR3 nucleotide sequences shared between donor and recipient were removed because the origin of such sequences could not be assigned. Alloreactive clones required at least 2-fold expansion over unstimulated cells and minimum CFSE-low frequency of 0.002% (template counts) or 0.001% (read counts). Clones detected in sequenced pre-transplant spleen, lymph node, or MLR CFSE-low populations of the donor or recipient were defined as mappable. The cumulative frequency of alloreactive clones was calculated as a percentage of all sequences, weighted by copy number. This immuneACCESS table, as held by TCRdb, lists in-frame sequences with V and J called but not all clones. Of the missing ones, under half trace to an unresolved V gene in checked studies; the others have no known cause. The V and J calls and clone size were taken over from that table, and D and trimming were inferred from the DNA. Across this sample there are some 70,000 clones, with about nine tenths seen only once. 7.5% to 8.5% of the sample is held by the ten biggest clonotypes.

The input for sequencing was unstimulated CD8+ T cells sorted from spleen or lymph node cells, taken before transplant. The sequence was obtained from a human donor who was the organ donor for an intestinal transplant. Rearrangement joined TRBV10-3 to TRBJ2-7; TRBD2 is a weak D gene call, 6 bases matching. This receptor carries the CDR3 CAISEGGLYEQYL. The DNA is TGTGCCATCAGTGAGGGGGGACTGTACGAGCAGTACCTC.